The source of this T cell receptor beta chain is a study of blood T cell repertoires in COVID-19. Background on the study: T cells, B-cell-depleted T cells, or PBMCs supplied cDNA or gDNA.

The CDR3 is 14 residues long. V was clipped by 5 bases and J by 3 bases; unmatched bases: 7. CDR1 and CDR2 (germline): SQVTM, ANQGSEA. Generated by immunoSEQ multiplex PCR, the TCRdb table keeps only in-frame clones and is missing some. In the table there are roughly 110,000 clones, over 60% of which are singletons. Sequenced input: peripheral blood. This TCR came from a man aged 65-85 years with acute or convalescent COVID-19. The chain carries TRBV29-1 and TRBJ2-3, with TRBD1 identical over 8 bases. As DNA, the CDR3 is TGCAGCGTTTCTCAGGGGGCAAGGACAGATACGCAGTATTTT. Residues: CSVSQGARTDTQYF.